This TCR beta chain was found in a study of blood T cell repertoires in COVID-19. Across the whole study: Spain, Italy and the United States supplied samples that represented acute and convalescent COVID-19. Sources were T cells, B-cell-depleted T cells, or PBMCs; the material itself was cDNA or gDNA.

Participants had their cohort set by participant-reported clinical history. Assay: immunoSEQ multiplex PCR; the TCRdb copy retains only in-frame clones and omits some. Of about 400,000 clones in the sample, roughly 87% were seen once. The CDR3 runs to 16 residues. Germline CDR1 and CDR2: LNHDA and SQIVND (reference sequence). This clone was recorded only once. The junction shows a germline mismatch at one end, possibly a read error. Sequenced material: PBMCs or T cells enriched from blood (not recorded which). The TCR comes from a woman aged 25-40 years who had recovered from COVID-19. The rearrangement uses TRBV19 and TRBJ2-1; 7 bases are shared with TRBD2. Here the CDR3 reads CASSPSVAGVYDEQFF. As DNA, the CDR3 is TGTGCCAGTAGTCCTTCTGTGGCGGGAGTCTACGATGAGCAGTTCTTC. Looking up the rest from reference TRBV19 and TRBJ2-1 gives the full variable domain: DGGITQSPKYLFRKEGQNVTLSCEQNLNHDAMYWYRQDPGQGLRLIYYSQIVNDFQKGDIAEGYSVSREKKESFPLTVTSAQKNPTAFYLCASSPSVAGVYDEQFFGPGTRLTVL.